A single sample gave rise to the 15 T cell receptor beta chains below, sequenced in a study of blood T cells in healthy people across ages. The authors ran a second PCR of 7 to 11 cycles using a sample-barcoded 5' primer and a J-beta primer mix. MiXCR was run by TCRdb on the 5' RACE reads, yielding one entry per CDR3 protein. The table has roughly 800,000 distinct CDR3 sequences, 58% seen once. The sample was blood. The receptors originated from a man aged 25-40 years in good health.

The V gene is TRBV29-1, the J gene TRBJ2-3; 8 nucleotides match TRBD2. Germline V lookup: CDR1 SQVTM, CDR2 ANQGSEA. This CDR3 region has 11 residues. The trim removed 4 bases at V and 6 bases at J, leaving 0 bases unmatched. CDR3 in amino acids: CSVGGGDTQYF. In DNA form, the CDR3 reads TGCAGCGTTGGCGGGGGGGATACGCAGTATTTT.

This clonotype was seen only a few times. The chain employs TRBV21-1 and TRBJ2-3; TRBD2 is taken as the D call from the table, unchecked against the DNA. TRBV21-1 is listed as a pseudogene. The CDR3 totals 17 residues. The CDR3 sequence is CGREGAGILLSTDTQYF. The CDR3 nucleotides read TGTGGTCGCGAGGGAGCGGGCATCCTCCTTAGCACAGATACGCAGTATTTT.

This clonotype was observed a handful of times. The gene calls are TRBV5-1 and TRBJ2-3; a weak D match, TRBD1 (5 bases). CDR1 is SGHRS, CDR2 YFSETQ, per germline. This CDR3 is 16 amino acids long. Trimming pared 3 bases from V and 0 bases from J, leaving 14 bases between. CDR3 sequence (DNA): TGCGCCAGCAGCTACCCCAGGGATACTAGCACAGATACGCAGTATTTT. Its protein is CASSYPRDTSTDTQYF. Drawing the rest from reference TRBV5-1 and TRBJ2-3, the complete variable domain is KAGVTQTPRYLIKTRGQQVTLSCSPISGHRSVSWYQQTPGQGLQFLFEYFSETQRNKGNFPGRFSGRQFSNSRSEMNVSTLELGDSALYLCASSYPRDTSTDTQYFGPGTRLTVL.

The chain uses TRBV29-1 and TRBJ2-4; D unclear. The CDR3 runs to 13 residues. The germline gives CDR1 SQVTM, CDR2 ANQGSEA. The V gene lost 7 bases and the J gene lost 0 bases, with 10 bases spanning the gap. CDR3 bases: TGCAGCGCCCTAGAGAAAGCCAAAAACATTCAGTACTTC. It is translated as CSALEKAKNIQYF.

This clonotype has a handful of counts. The V gene is TRBV5-4, the J gene TRBJ2-3; 11 bases are a match to TRBD2. V shed 2 bases and J 3 bases; nucleotides not matched to a gene: 2. The CDR3 is made up of 15 amino acids. Germline V gene data show CDR1 as SGHNT and CDR2 as YYREEE (reference sequence). CDR3 bases: TGTGCCAGCAGCTTAACTAGCGGGAGAACAGATACGCAGTATTTT. Translating gives CASSLTSGRTDTQYF.

The chain employs TRBV11-2 and TRBJ2-1; D gene unclear. CDR3 length: 12 residues. V was pared by 1 base and J by 8 bases, with 6 bases between. Germline-derived CDR1 and CDR2 are SGHAT and FQNNGV. This CDR3 is CASSLVFDEQFF. The CDR3 DNA is TGTGCCAGCAGCTTAGTCTTCGATGAGCAGTTCTTC. Full variable domain (rest looked up from reference TRBV11-2 and TRBJ2-1): EAGVAQSPRYKIIEKRQSVAFWCNPISGHATLYWYQQILGQGPKLLIQFQNNGVVDDSQLPKDRFSAERLKGVDSTLKIQPAKLEDSAVYLCASSLVFDEQFFGPGTRLTVL.

This clonotype turned up a few times. The CDR3 bases are TGTGCCAGCAGCGTAGCTGGGGGGGATAACAATGAGCAGTTCTTC. This sequence encodes CASSVAGGDNNEQFF. This rearrangement joins TRBV9 to TRBJ2-1, with 7 nucleotides matching TRBD2. This CDR3 contains 15 residues. The V gene end was trimmed by 0 bases and the J gene end by 5 bases; junction bases not matched to a gene: 5. The V gene's germline CDR1 is SGDLS and CDR2 YYNGEE.

This rearrangement joins TRBV11-2 to TRBJ2-2; the D is unclear. V was pared by 7 bases and J by 5 bases, with 8 bases between. Germline-derived CDR1 and CDR2 are SGHAT and FQNNGV. The CDR3 consists of 12 residues. CDR3 nucleotide sequence: TGTGCCAGCACCCATCGGACCGGGGAGCTGTTTTTT. This codes for CASTHRTGELFF.

The gene calls are TRBV5-1 and TRBJ2-1; a weak D match, TRBD2 (5 bases). The J call may be in error: the DNA end matches TRBJ2-7 better. Germline CDR1 reads SGHRS; CDR2 reads YFSETQ. The CDR3 contains 15 residues. The CDR3 nucleotides are TGCGCCAGCAGAAGCTCACCGGACTCTTTCTACGAGCAGTACTTC. Translation gives CASRSSPDSFYEQYF.

V gene TRBV2 combines with J gene TRBJ2-1; no clear D. The CDR3 has 12 residues. Per the germline V gene, CDR1 is SNHLY and CDR2 is FYNNEI. V was clipped by 4 bases and J by 15 bases, with 16 bases between them. CDR3 sequence reads: CASSATTFRLFF. The DNA for the CDR3 is TGTGCCAGCAGTGCCACGACTTTTCGATTGTTCTTC. Full variable domain (remainder filled in from reference TRBV2 and TRBJ2-1): EPEVTQTPSHQVTQMGQEVILRCVPISNHLYFYWYRQILGQKVEFLVSFYNNEISEKSEIFDDQFSVERPDGSNFTLKIRSTKLEDSAMYFCASSATTFRLFFGPGTRLTVL.

The chain uses TRBV20-1 and TRBJ2-2, with a possible D match to TRBD2 (6 bases). In germline, CDR1 is DFQATT, CDR2 SNEGSKA (reference sequence). V lost 1 base and J lost 5, with 11 bases in between. There are 14 residues in the CDR3. The CDR3 sequence: CSARALSGTGELFF. The CDR3 DNA sequence: TGCAGTGCTAGAGCGCTCAGCGGGACCGGGGAGCTGTTTTTT.

This clonotype was detected many times. The chain uses TRBV20-1 and TRBJ2-7, with D possibly being TRBD2 (6 bases). Germline V gives CDR1 DFQATT, CDR2 SNEGSKA (reference sequence). The CDR3 loop spans 14 amino acids. Trimming pared 1 base from V and 0 bases from J, leaving 10 bases between. The CDR3 nucleotides are TGCAGTGCTAGAGCTGGCGGGGACTCCTACGAGCAGTACTTC. It translates to CSARAGGDSYEQYF.

The chain uses TRBV29-1 and TRBJ2-7, with TRBD1 as a possible D gene (5 bases). The V gene lost 3 bases and the J gene lost 5 bases, with 8 bases spanning the gap. This CDR3 region has 11 residues. Germline V lookup: CDR1 SQVTM, CDR2 ANQGSEA. As DNA, the CDR3 is TGCAGCGTTGACGCGGACAACGAGCAGTACTTC. This gives the protein CSVDADNEQYF.

This rearrangement joins TRBV7-9 to TRBJ2-1; 7 nucleotides line up with TRBD2. The germline gives CDR1 SEHNR, CDR2 FQNEAQ (reference sequence). V lost 5 bases, J lost 5 bases, and 18 bases stayed unmatched. The CDR3 covers 18 residues. In DNA, the CDR3 is TGTGCCAGCAGCCCTGCGAGCGGGACCAGTCAAACCGACAATGAGCAGTTCTTC. It translates to CASSPASGTSQTDNEQFF.

This clonotype was recorded once. The chain joins TRBV7-2 to TRBJ2-3, with D unresolved. The germline V and J ends were trimmed by 3 bases and 1 base, with 11 bases remaining between them. This CDR3 has 15 residues. Germline assignment: CDR1 SGHTA and CDR2 FQGNSA. CDR3 nucleotide sequence: TGTGCCAGCAGCTTTAACCTACCTGGCACAGATACGCAGTATTTT. As protein: CASSFNLPGTDTQYF.